The rows below give T cell receptor beta chains drawn from one sample of a study of blood T cell repertoires in COVID-19. Only in-frame clones appear in the TCRdb table, and some are missing; sequencing was by immunoSEQ multiplex PCR. The sample includes tens of thousands of clones, roughly nine tenths of them seen just once. Sequenced input: peripheral blood. These receptors all stem from a man aged 60 to 69 with acute or convalescent COVID-19. CDR3s include the opening cysteine and the closing phenylalanine or tryptophan. The order of the fields is D gene, J gene, V gene, clone size, CDR3 DNA, CDR3 protein. A D gene is named only where the DNA matches it firmly. The size of a clone is reported for some rows only, either as once, few or many, or as a class for expanded clones.

NA,TRBJ1-2,TRBV7-9,NA,TGTGCCAGCAGCCCGGACAGCTCCTATGGCTACACCTTC,CASSPDSSYGYTF
NA,TRBJ1-1,TRBV29-1,few,TGCAGCGCTGGGCGGGCCATGAACACTGAAGCTTTCTTT,CSAGRAMNTEAFF
TRBD1,TRBJ1-1,TRBV29-1,few,TGCAGCGTTGATTTGTTCGGGACAGGAAACGCAGCTTTCTTT,CSVDLFGTGNAAFF
NA,TRBJ2-6,TRBV7-9,NA,TGTGCCAGCAGCTCAGACAGCTCTGGGGCCAACGTCCTGACTTTC,CASSSDSSGANVLTF
TRBD1,TRBJ2-5,TRBV29-1,NA,TGCAGCGCCCCGACAGGGGGCGGAGAGACCCAGTACTTC,CSAPTGGGETQYF
NA,TRBJ2-5,TRBV29-1,NA,TGCAGCGTTGTGAGGCAGGGTCAAGAGACCCAGTACTTC,CSVVRQGQETQYF
TRBD2,TRBJ2-7,TRBV7-9,NA,TGTGCCAGCAGCACTAGCGGGAGGGGCTACGAGCAGTACTTC,CASSTSGRGYEQYF
NA,TRBJ1-2,TRBV30,NA,TGTGCCTGGAGTGGGAGCTATGGCTACACCTTC,CAWSGSYGYTF
TRBD1,TRBJ2-5,TRBV5-4,once,TGTGCCAGCAGCCCGAGACAGGGAAGGGAGACCCAGTACTTC,CASSPRQGRETQYF
NA,TRBJ1-1,TRBV4-2,once,TGTGCCAGCAGCCTAGCGGATAAGCACACTGAAGCTTTCTTT,CASSLADKHTEAFF
NA,TRBJ1-2,TRBV6-1,NA,TGTGCCAGCAGTGAACCCGACTATGGCTACACCTTC,CASSEPDYGYTF
NA,TRBJ1-2,TRBV28,NA,TGTGCCAGCAAGGAGCAGGCCCGGGGGTATGGCTACACCTTC,CASKEQARGYGYTF
TRBD1,TRBJ2-5,TRBV10-2,NA,TGCGCCAGTCGACAGGGGGAGGAGACCCAGTACTTC,CASRQGEETQYF
NA,TRBJ1-2,TRBV12-5,NA,TGTGCTAGTACCTTCGAGCAGGACTATGGCTACACCTTC,CASTFEQDYGYTF
TRBD2,TRBJ2-1,TRBV9,NA,TGTGCCAGCAGCGTAACTAGCGGGATCCACAATGAGCAGTTCTTC,CASSVTSGIHNEQFF
NA,TRBJ2-5,TRBV11-3,NA,TGTGCCAGCAGCTACCTCAGGGGGACTGAGACCCAGTACTTC,CASSYLRGTETQYF
TRBD2,TRBJ2-3,TRBV7-9,NA,TGTGCCAGCAGCGCTAGACTAGCGGGAGGACCAGATACGCAGTATTTT,CASSARLAGGPDTQYF
TRBD1,TRBJ1-2,TRBV19,NA,TGTGCCAGTAGACAAAATCATCAGGGGGGCGGCTACACCTTC,CASRQNHQGGGYTF
TRBD1,TRBJ2-2,TRBV7-9,NA,TGTGCCAGCAGCTTAAGACAGGGTAACACCGGGGAGCTGTTTTTT,CASSLRQGNTGELFF
NA,TRBJ1-1,TRBV7-2,NA,TGTGCCAGCAGCTTGTACGGAGACAGAGCAAAAGCTTTCTTT,CASSLYGDRAKAFF
NA,TRBJ2-3,TRBV6-5,NA,TGTGCCAGCAGTTACTCGGAGGGAAGCAAGGATACGCAGTATTTT,CASSYSEGSKDTQYF
TRBD1,TRBJ1-4,TRBV11-2,NA,TGTGCCAGCAGCTTAGGGACAGGCCGTAATGAAAAACTGTTTTTT,CASSLGTGRNEKLFF
NA,TRBJ1-2,TRBV12-5,NA,TGTGCTAGTGCCTTGGAGAACTATGGCTACACCTTC,CASALENYGYTF
NA,TRBJ2-7,TRBV29-1,NA,TGCAGCGTTGAAGTTAACTACGAGCAGTACTTC,CSVEVNYEQYF
TRBD1,TRBJ1-1,TRBV7-9,NA,TGTGCCAGCAGCTTAAAACAGGGGGCCACTGAAGCTTTCTTT,CASSLKQGATEAFF
TRBD1,TRBJ1-2,TRBV2,NA,TGTGCCACCCCGGACAGGCAGCATGGTGGCTACACCTTC,CATPDRQHGGYTF
TRBD1,TRBJ1-3,TRBV7-2,NA,TGTGCCAGCAGCTTAGAGGGGGCCAGGGTGAGAAACACCATATATTTT,CASSLEGARVRNTIYF
NA,TRBJ1-4,TRBV19,NA,TGTGCCAGTAGTAGGAGGGCGACCGGGACTCTTAATGAAAAACTGTTTTTT,CASSRRATGTLNEKLFF
TRBD1,TRBJ1-2,TRBV4-1,NA,TGCGCCAGCAGCCAACAGTGGGCGCCCACAGGGGATCATGGCTACACCTTC,CASSQQWAPTGDHGYTF
NA,TRBJ2-3,TRBV9,NA,TGTGCCAGCAGCGTATCGACAGATACGCAGTATTTT,CASSVSTDTQYF
NA,TRBJ2-4,TRBV18,NA,TGTGCCAGCTCACCTTTAAGGGACACCAGTCTAGCCAAAAACATTCAGTACTTC,CASSPLRDTSLAKNIQYF
TRBD1,TRBJ1-2,TRBV28,once,TGTGCCAGCAGTTTAGTGGGGACAGTCTATGGCTACACCTTC,CASSLVGTVYGYTF
TRBD1,TRBJ2-5,TRBV28,NA,TGTGCCAGCAGTCCCCCTGGGACAGGGATGGAGACCCAGTACTTC,CASSPPGTGMETQYF
NA,TRBJ2-3,TRBV24-1,NA,TGTGCCACCAGTGATTTGTCCAGGGCCGGCACAGATACGCAGTATTTT,CATSDLSRAGTDTQYF
TRBD2,TRBJ2-1,TRBV7-2,once,TGTGCCAGCAGCATGGGGAGCGGGAGGGCCGGGGGCAATGAGCAGTTCTTC,CASSMGSGRAGGNEQFF
TRBD2,TRBJ2-7,TRBV4-2,NA,TGTGCCAGCAGCCCAACTAGCGGGACCTACGAGCAGTACTTC,CASSPTSGTYEQYF
TRBD1,TRBJ1-5,TRBV18,NA,TGTGCCAGCTCACCGACAGGGGGACCCCAGCATTTT,CASSPTGGPQHF
NA,TRBJ2-7,TRBV2,NA,TGTGCCAGCAGTGAAGGACAGGGAGGATACTACGAGCAGTACTTC,CASSEGQGGYYEQYF
TRBD2,TRBJ2-1,TRBV12-5,NA,TGTGCTAGTGGTTTCGGGGACTACATCGCGTTCTTC,CASGFGDYIAFF
TRBD1,TRBJ1-5,TRBV10-3,NA,TGTGCCATCAGCCCTGGGGGACAGGGATCGGAGCCCCAGCATTTT,CAISPGGQGSEPQHF
TRBD1,TRBJ2-2,TRBV24-1,NA,TGTGCCACCAGTGACCCTGACAGGGGGCGAACCGGGGAGCTGTTTTTT,CATSDPDRGRTGELFF
TRBD1,TRBJ2-5,TRBV7-9,NA,TGTGCCAGCAGTGACAGGGGGCAATCAGAGACCCAGTACTTC,CASSDRGQSETQYF
NA,TRBJ2-5,TRBV29-1,NA,TGCAGCGTTGATAAGGCTGCTAGGGAGACCCAGTACTTC,CSVDKAARETQYF
NA,TRBJ1-1,TRBV27,few,TGTGCCAGCAGTCCCACCGCGGGGGGAAACACTGAAGCTTTCTTT,CASSPTAGGNTEAFF
TRBD2,TRBJ2-3,TRBV3-1/TRBV3-2,NA,TGTGCCAGCAGCCAACGAGTCCTAGCGGGAGGGCCTAGCACAGATACGCAGTATTTT,CASSQRVLAGGPSTDTQYF
TRBD1,TRBJ1-4,TRBV5-7,NA,TGTGCCAGCAGCTCAGGGACAGGGACTGAAAAACTGTTTTTT,CASSSGTGTEKLFF
TRBD1,TRBJ1-2,TRBV5-4,NA,TGTGCCAGCAGCAGGGACAGCTCCTTCTATGGCTACACCTTC,CASSRDSSFYGYTF